The next 18 T cell receptor beta chains were all read from a single sample in a study of cytomegalovirus exposure and HLA in healthy donors. A multiplex PCR was run with 60 Vbeta primers and 13 Jbeta primers. Clones were read by immunoSEQ multiplex PCR, and TCRdb kept only the in-frame ones, dropping some. The sample yields about 140,000 clones, around 82% seen once. Sequenced: PBMCs. These TCRs come from a man aged 45-65 years in good health and CMV-seronegative.

This sequence joins TRBV5-1 and TRBJ2-1, with D possibly matching TRBD2 (6 bases). Looked up from germline, CDR1 is SGHRS and CDR2 is YFSETQ. V lost 5 bases and J lost 6, with 12 bases in between. CDR3 length: 13 amino acids. In nucleotides, the CDR3 is TGCGCCAGCAGGCCCGGGACTGCCAATGAGCAGTTCTTC. Amino acid sequence: CASRPGTANEQFF.

The rearrangement links TRBV5-1 to TRBJ2-7, with TRBD1 matching over 8 bases. The CDR3 is 13 amino acids. CDR1 is SGHRS, CDR2 YFSETQ, per germline. V lost 3 bases to trimming and J lost 4 bases; unmatched junction nucleotides: 3. The CDR3 region has the DNA TGCGCCAGCAGCTCGGGACAGGAGTACGAGCAGTACTTC. It translates to CASSSGQEYEQYF.

This chain connects TRBV6-1 to TRBJ2-7; tentative D call: TRBD1 (6 bases). V lost 7 bases to trimming and J lost 2 bases, with 18 bases between them. The CDR3 is made up of 15 amino acids. Germline V gene lookup returns CDR1 MNHNS and CDR2 SASEGT. In DNA form, the CDR3 reads TGTGCCAGCAATAGGATTCCGACAGGCCCCTACGAGCAGTACTTC. Translating it yields CASNRIPTGPYEQYF.

The chain uses TRBV19 and TRBJ1-1; 11 nucleotides match TRBD1. Germline values: CDR1 LNHDA, CDR2 SQIVND (reference sequence). This CDR3 comprises 17 residues. The ends lost 7 bases at V and 1 base at J; junction bases unmatched: 11. The CDR3 is CASTSGTGGYRNTEAFF. The CDR3 coding sequence is TGTGCCAGTACCTCCGGGACAGGGGGTTATCGGAACACTGAAGCTTTCTTT.

V and J are TRBV7-6 and TRBJ2-2; D is ambiguous. V was cut by 5 bases and J by 6 bases, with 10 bases left in between. CDR3 length equals 13 residues. In germline, CDR1 is SGHVS, CDR2 FNYEAQ. The CDR3 protein is CASSLSGAGELFF. CDR3 DNA sequence: TGTGCCAGCAGCCTATCAGGTGCCGGGGAGCTGTTTTTT.

This clone was found a few times. The V call is TRBV2, the J call TRBJ2-2; D unclear. Germline values: CDR1 SNHLY, CDR2 FYNNEI. This CDR3 is built from 14 residues. Trimming stripped 4 bases from V and 5 bases from J, with 11 bases between. CDR3 DNA: TGTGCCAGCAGTGTCACGGGTAGTACCGGGGAGCTGTTTTTT. Encoded protein: CASSVTGSTGELFF.

The chain couples TRBV19 to TRBJ2-2, with D possibly matching TRBD1 (6 bases). V lost 5 bases and J lost 4, with 17 bases in between. Germline V CDR1 and CDR2: LNHDA, SQIVND (reference sequence). The CDR3 contains 16 residues. This chain's CDR3 is CASSYQQGRSTGELFF. CDR3 DNA sequence: TGTGCCAGTAGTTACCAACAGGGTCGGAGCACCGGGGAGCTGTTTTTT.

The genes are TRBV15 and TRBJ1-5, with D unresolved. Trimming took off 5 bases at V and 0 bases at J, with 17 bases between the two ends. This CDR3 spans 17 amino acids. The V gene's germline CDR1 is LNHNV and CDR2 YYDKDF (reference sequence). The chain's CDR3 is CATSSRLRDHSNQPQHF. Here the CDR3 DNA reads TGTGCCACCAGCTCTAGACTCAGAGATCATAGCAATCAGCCCCAGCATTTT.

In regard to this clone: Other DNA sequences of this sample code for an identical CDR3. CDR3 nucleotide sequence: TGTGCCAGCAGCTTGGGTCGGCAGGGGGGCACTGAAGCTTTCTTT. Protein: CASSLGRQGGTEAFF. The chain recombines TRBV5-6 with TRBJ1-1; TRBD1 matches at 7 bases. Germline loops: CDR1 SGHDT, CDR2 YYEEEE. CDR3 length: 15 amino acids. Unmatched junction bases numbered 6, after V lost 0 bases and J lost 4 bases.

The chain couples TRBV7-3 to TRBJ2-3, with TRBD2 matching 12 bases. Germline V gene sequence: CDR1 SGHTA, CDR2 FQGTGA. V was clipped by 5 bases and J by 6 bases; unmatched bases: 3. This CDR3 has 14 residues. The CDR3 spells CASSASGGGDTQYF. The CDR3 DNA follows: TGTGCCAGCAGCGCTAGCGGGGGGGGCGATACGCAGTATTTT.

V gene TRBV29-1 combines with J gene TRBJ2-1, with D perhaps TRBD1 (5 bases). The CDR3 is 11 amino acids. V was clipped by 3 bases and J by 14 bases, with 14 bases between them. CDR1 SQVTM and CDR2 ANQGSEA come from the germline V gene. CDR3 in DNA: TGCAGCGTTGAGTTCAGGGAAAGGGAGTTCTTC. It translates to CSVEFREREFF.

The chain combines TRBV30 with TRBJ1-1, with no clear D. Deletions cut 2 bases from V and 4 bases from J, with 14 bases between. CDR1 is GTSNPN, CDR2 SVGIG, per germline (reference sequence). The CDR3 covers 14 residues. This chain's CDR3 is CAWSPTRLGTEAFF. CDR3 coding DNA: TGTGCCTGGAGTCCAACCCGACTGGGCACTGAAGCTTTCTTT. Drawing the rest from reference TRBV30 and TRBJ1-1, the complete variable domain is SQTIHQWPATLVQPVGSPLSLECTVEGTSNPNLYWYRQAAGRGLQLLFYSVGIGQISSEVPQNLSASRPQDRQFILSSKKLLLSDSGFYLCAWSPTRLGTEAFFGQGTRLTVV.

The genes are TRBV7-8 and TRBJ1-2; 9 nucleotides line up with TRBD1. The CDR3 sequence is 13 residues long. After removal of 5 bases from V and 7 bases from J, the junction contained 5 bases not matched to a gene. Per germline, CDR1 SGHVS and CDR2 FQNEAQ. CDR3 sequence (DNA): TGTGCCAGCAGCAAACAGGGGGCTAGTGGCTACACCTTC. Translating it yields CASSKQGASGYTF.

The CDR3 bases are TGTGCCAGTATCTCCTTGGAACGGGAGGACACTGAAGCTTTCTTT. This sequence encodes CASISLEREDTEAFF. This chain joins TRBV19 and TRBJ1-1; no firm D call. Per the germline V gene, CDR1 is LNHDA and CDR2 is SQIVND (reference sequence). There are 15 residues in the CDR3. The germline V and J ends were trimmed by 7 bases and 3 bases, with 18 bases remaining between them. Supplemented by reference TRBV19 and TRBJ1-1, the full variable domain reads DGGITQSPKYLFRKEGQNVTLSCEQNLNHDAMYWYRQDPGQGLRLIYYSQIVNDFQKGDIAEGYSVSREKKESFPLTVTSAQKNPTAFYLCASISLEREDTEAFFGQGTRLTVV.

The gene calls are TRBV25-1 and TRBJ2-1, with D unresolved. Trimming pared 3 bases from V and 7 bases from J, leaving 10 bases between. Per the germline V gene, CDR1 is MGHDK and CDR2 is SYGVNS. The CDR3 length is 13 residues. In DNA form, the CDR3 reads TGTGCCAGCAGTGATCCCTACCATAATGAGCAGTTCTTC. Protein product: CASSDPYHNEQFF.

The chain combines TRBV7-9 with TRBJ2-2, with 7 nucleotides matching TRBD2. This CDR3 is built from 19 residues. V lost 1 base and J lost 0; bases outside the gene matches: 11. CDR1 is SEHNR, CDR2 FQNEAQ, per germline (reference sequence). The CDR3 loop reads CASSLGSGGDLTNTGELFF. The CDR3 bases are TGTGCCAGCAGCTTAGGCTCGGGGGGAGACCTTACGAACACCGGGGAGCTGTTTTTT.

The rearrangement links TRBV5-1 to TRBJ2-3, with D unresolved. The V gene lost 2 bases and the J gene lost 4 bases, with 8 bases spanning the gap. The CDR3 totals 13 residues. Germline CDR1 is SGHRS and CDR2 is YFSETQ. The DNA of the CDR3 is TGCGCCAGCAGCTTAATTTCTGCAGATACGCAGTATTTT. Its protein product is CASSLISADTQYF.

The chain recombines TRBV29-1 with TRBJ2-7; 13 nucleotides agree with TRBD2. Germline-derived CDR1 and CDR2 are SQVTM and ANQGSEA. The CDR3 contains 17 residues. The ends lost 4 bases at V and 0 bases at J; junction bases unmatched: 9. The CDR3 region has the DNA TGCAGCGTTGGAGGATTCGGGACTAGCGGGGTCTCCTACGAGCAGTACTTC. Amino acids: CSVGGFGTSGVSYEQYF.